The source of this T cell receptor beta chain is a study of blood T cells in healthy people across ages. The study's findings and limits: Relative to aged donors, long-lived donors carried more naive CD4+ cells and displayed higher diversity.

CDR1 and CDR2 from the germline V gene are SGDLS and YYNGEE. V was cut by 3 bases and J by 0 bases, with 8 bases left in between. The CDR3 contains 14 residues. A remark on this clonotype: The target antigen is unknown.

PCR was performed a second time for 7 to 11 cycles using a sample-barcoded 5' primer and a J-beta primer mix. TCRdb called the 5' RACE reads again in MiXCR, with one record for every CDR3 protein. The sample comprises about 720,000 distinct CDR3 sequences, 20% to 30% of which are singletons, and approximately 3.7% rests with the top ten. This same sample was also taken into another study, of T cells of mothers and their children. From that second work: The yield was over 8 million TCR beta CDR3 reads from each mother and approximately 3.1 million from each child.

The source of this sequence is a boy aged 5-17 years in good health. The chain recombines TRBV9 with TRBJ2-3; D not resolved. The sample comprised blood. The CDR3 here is CASSALRSTDTQYF. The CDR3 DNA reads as TGTGCCAGCAGCGCCCTCCGAAGCACAGATACGCAGTATTTT.